A single sample is the source of the 13 T cell receptor beta chains below, sequenced in a study of tumor-infiltrating lymphocytes in primary liver carcinoma. cDNA specific to TCR beta was made from 450 to 500 ng of total RNA, with a constant-region primer employed for priming. Libraries for TCR beta were built through three nested multiplex PCR rounds, which together made up a slightly modified ARM-PCR procedure. Amplification in the first two PCR rounds was performed using TRBV1-TRBV30 forward primers and a C-beta reverse primer for roughly 10 cycles each. One entry per CDR3 protein, called by TCRdb with MiXCR from the multiplex PCR reads. The sample lists tens of thousands of distinct CDR3 sequences, 69% seen once, with about 26% in the top ten. Co-extraction of both nucleic acids (RNA and DNA) used about 17-33 mg of unsorted bulk tissue. The sequenced material came from tumor-adjacent normal liver tissue. All receptors come from a man aged 35-49 years with primary liver carcinoma and hepatitis B virus infection.

Regarding this clonotype: A read error may account for a junction end that differs from germline. V usage is TRBV10-2 and J usage is TRBJ2-2, with D perhaps TRBD2 (5 bases). The CDR3 has 14 residues. CDR1 WSHSY and CDR2 SAAADI come from the germline V gene. The CDR3 DNA reads as TGCGCCAGCAGTTACCTACAAGAGACCGGGGAGCTGTTATTT. It translates to CASSYLQETGELLF.

Concerning this clonotype itself: A much larger clone sits a single nucleotide away, making a read error possible. The chain has TRBV4-3 and TRBJ2-2; TRBD1 matches 9 bases. The CDR3 covers 18 residues. Germline CDR1 and CDR2: LGHNA and YSLEER. The V segment lost 2 bases and the J segment 3 bases; nucleotides outside the gene matches: 10. The CDR3 region has the DNA TGCGCCAGCAGCCAATATCATTGGACAGGGGAGTACACCGGGGAGCTGTTTTTT. Encoded protein: CASSQYHWTGEYTGELFF.

With regard to this clonotype: Germline and junction disagree at one end, which may indicate a read error. The chain has TRBV4-2 and TRBJ2-1; D is possibly TRBD2 (5 bases). The germline V gene encodes CDR1 LGHNA and CDR2 YNFKEQ. The length of the CDR3 is 14 residues. In DNA, the CDR3 is TGTGTCAGCAGCCAAACTTTCGGAGCGGATGAGCAGTTCTTC. Translated, it gives CVSSQTFGADEQFF.

A remark on this clonotype: A much more abundant neighbour one base away suggests this may be a read error. The chain links TRBV7-9 to TRBJ2-2; D ambiguous. V was pared by 1 base and J by 5 bases, with 14 bases between. This CDR3 is 16 amino acids long. Germline CDR1 reads SEHNR; CDR2 reads FQNEAQ (reference sequence). The CDR3 nucleotides read TGTGCCAGCAGCTTAGTTCTTCATGGTTGGACCGGGGAGCTGTTTTTT. Residues: CASSLVLHGWTGELFF. Using reference TRBV7-9 and TRBJ2-2 for the parts outside the CDR3, the full variable domain is DTGVSQNPRHKITKRGQNVTFRCDPISEHNRLYWYRQTLGQGPEFLTYFQNEAQLEKSRLLSDRFSAERPKGSFSTLEIQRTEQGDSAMYLCASSLVLHGWTGELFFGEGSRLTVL.

With regard to this clonotype: A read error may account for a junction end that differs from germline. The chain has TRBV4-1 and TRBJ1-5; a weak D match, TRBD1 (5 bases). There are 15 residues in the CDR3. Germline-derived CDR1 and CDR2 are MGHRA and YSYEKL. CDR3 residues: CANSQDHGGSQPQRF. CDR3 coding DNA: TGCGCCAACAGCCAAGATCATGGGGGAAGTCAGCCCCAGCGTTTT.

As for this clonotype: A junction end diverges from the germline sequence, so it may reflect a read error. V usage is TRBV5-1 and J usage is TRBJ2-3; 9 positions match TRBD1. The V gene's germline CDR1 is SGHRS and CDR2 YFSETQ. The CDR3 is made up of 15 amino acids. Written as DNA, the CDR3 is TGCACCAGCAGCAGGACAGGGGCCAGCGCAGATACGCAGTATTTT. Protein: CTSSRTGASADTQYF.

The chain links TRBV12-3 or TRBV12-4 to TRBJ2-5; 11 bases match TRBD1. The CDR3 sequence is 15 residues long. V trimming: 7 bases; J trimming: 5 bases; junction bases outside the gene matches: 9. CDR3 sequence: CASTGTGGLQETQYF. The CDR3 DNA sequence: TGTGCCAGCACCGGGACAGGGGGGCTCCAGGAGACCCAGTACTTC.

This clonotype was counted at least ten times. The genes are TRBV5-6 and TRBJ1-1; 8 positions match TRBD1. The V segment lost 3 bases and the J segment 6 bases; nucleotides outside the gene matches: 13. Germline V gene lookup returns CDR1 SGHDT and CDR2 YYEEEE. This CDR3 is 16 amino acids long. CDR3 sequence (DNA): TGTGCCAGCAGCTCCTACTCCAGGGGGCAGACGTCTGAAGCTTTCTTT. This gives the protein CASSSYSRGQTSEAFF.

The rearrangement uses TRBV6-1 and TRBJ2-5; 10 bases line up with TRBD2. Germline CDR1 and CDR2: MNHNS and SASEGT. This CDR3 is 17 amino acids long. V was pared by 9 bases and J by 8 bases, with 21 bases of the junction left unmatched. The CDR3 region has the DNA TGTGCCAGGACCTTAGCGGGAGGCCGGATGGACCGCGTCACCCAGTACTTC. Protein: CARTLAGGRMDRVTQYF.

In this sample, this clonotype turned up a few times. V gene TRBV20-1 combines with J gene TRBJ2-2, with D possibly matching TRBD2 (5 bases). This CDR3 is built from 15 residues. From germline, CDR1 is DFQATT and CDR2 SNEGSKA (reference sequence). V was shortened by 3 bases and J by 6 bases, with 17 bases between the two germline ends. DNA for the CDR3: TGCAGTGCTAGGCAGCCGGGAATCAGGTCCGGGGAGCTGTTTTTT. Protein product: CSARQPGIRSGELFF.

Comment on this clonotype: This likely comes from a read error, as the CDR3 has no conserved phenylalanine or tryptophan at its end. The CDR3 is CASGEDRATYEQYY. CDR3 nucleotides: TGTGCCAGCGGCGAAGACAGGGCAACCTACGAGCAGTACTAC. V gene TRBV7-9 combines with J gene TRBJ2-7; 7 bases agree with TRBD1. The CDR3 totals 14 residues. CDR1 SEHNR and CDR2 FQNEAQ come from the germline V gene (reference sequence). V lost 8 bases, J lost 2 bases, and 9 bases stayed unmatched.

Only one count was recorded for this clonotype. Relative to the germline gene, one junction end is altered; a read error may explain this. The rearrangement links TRBV4-2 to TRBJ2-7, with 9 bases lining up with TRBD2. Germline V gene lookup returns CDR1 LGHNA and CDR2 YNFKEQ. The CDR3 sequence is 16 residues long. The CDR3 sequence is CGSSQAASGISYERYF. CDR3 nucleotide sequence: TGTGGCAGCAGCCAAGCGGCTAGCGGGATTTCCTACGAGCGGTACTTC.

Notes on this clonotype: Likely a read error: the CDR3 ends without its conserved phenylalanine or tryptophan. The V gene is TRBV4-1, the J gene TRBJ2-7, with 11 positions matching TRBD2. Germline lookup yields CDR1 MGHRA and CDR2 YSYEKL. The CDR3 covers 20 residues. CDR3 loop: CASSQVLSRTSGRLTYEQYL. The CDR3, as DNA: TGCGCCAGTAGCCAAGTGTTGTCTCGGACTAGCGGGCGCTTAACCTACGAGCAGTACCTC.